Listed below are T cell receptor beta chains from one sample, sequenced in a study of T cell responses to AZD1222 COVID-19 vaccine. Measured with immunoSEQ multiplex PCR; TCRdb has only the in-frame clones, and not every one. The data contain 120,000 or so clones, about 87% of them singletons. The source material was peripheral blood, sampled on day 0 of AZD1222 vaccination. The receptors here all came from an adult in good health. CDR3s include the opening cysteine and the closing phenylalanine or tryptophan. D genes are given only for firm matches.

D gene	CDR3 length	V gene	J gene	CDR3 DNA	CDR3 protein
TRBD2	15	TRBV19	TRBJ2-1	TGTGCCAGTACCGAGGGAGGGGCGCTCTACAATGAGCAGTTCTTC	CASTEGGALYNEQFF
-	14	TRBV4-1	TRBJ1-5	TGCGCCAGCAGCCAAGACCCCGTGGGGCAGCCCCAGCATTTT	CASSQDPVGQPQHF
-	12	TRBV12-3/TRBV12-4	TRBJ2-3	TGTGCCAGCAGGCCCAGCACAGATACGCAGTATTTT	CASRPSTDTQYF
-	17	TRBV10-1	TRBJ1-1	TGCGCCAGCAGTGAGACAGTTCCAACCTTTATGAACACTGAAGCTTTCTTT	CASSETVPTFMNTEAFF
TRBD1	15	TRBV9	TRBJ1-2	TGTGCCAGCAGCCCGGACAGGGGAAGTAACTATGGCTACACCTTC	CASSPDRGSNYGYTF
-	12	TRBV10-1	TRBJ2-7	TGCGCCAGCAGTGGGAGCTCCTACGAGCAGTACTTC	CASSGSSYEQYF
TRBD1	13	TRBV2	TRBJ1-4	TGTGCCAGCACGGGACAGGGATATGAAAAACTGTTTTTT	CASTGQGYEKLFF
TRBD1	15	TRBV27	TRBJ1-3	TGTGCCAGCAGTCAAGGGGGCGCCTCTGGAAACACCATATATTTT	CASSQGGASGNTIYF
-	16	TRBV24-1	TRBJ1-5	TGTGCCACCAGTGACGCTGGACATCAGGGTGGCAAGCCCCAGCATTTT	CATSDAGHQGGKPQHF
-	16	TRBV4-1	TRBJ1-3	TGCGCCAGCAGCCAAGACCGTACTATCTCTGGAAACACCATATATTTT	CASSQDRTISGNTIYF
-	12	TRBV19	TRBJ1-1	TGTGCCAGTAGCCAGACTCTGACTGAAGCTTTCTTT	CASSQTLTEAFF
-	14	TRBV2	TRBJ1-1	TGTGCCAGCAGTCCGGGAAAGATGAACACTGAAGCTTTCTTT	CASSPGKMNTEAFF
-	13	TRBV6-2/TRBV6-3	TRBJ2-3	TGTGCCAGCAGTCAAAAATCCACAGATACGCAGTATTTT	CASSQKSTDTQYF
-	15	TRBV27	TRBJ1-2	TGTGCCAGCAGGGCGGGGCCCCGGAGATACTATGGCTACACCTTC	CASRAGPRRYYGYTF
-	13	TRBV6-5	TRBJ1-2	TGTGCCAGCAGCCCCCCGGGGGCAATTGGCTACACCTTC	CASSPPGAIGYTF
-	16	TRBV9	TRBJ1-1	TGTGCCAGCAGCGTAGCTTTCAGGGGAATGGGCACTGAAGCTTTCTTT	CASSVAFRGMGTEAFF
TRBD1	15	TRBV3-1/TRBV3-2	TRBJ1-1	TGTGCCAGCAGCAACCGGGACAGGGGACGCGTCGGGGCTTTCTTT	CASSNRDRGRVGAFF
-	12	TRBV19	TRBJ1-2	TGTGCCACAACGGGGCTCCACTATGGCTACACCTTC	CATTGLHYGYTF
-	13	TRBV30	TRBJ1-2	TGTGCCTGGAGTGTACAGAGTAACTATGGCTACACCTTC	CAWSVQSNYGYTF
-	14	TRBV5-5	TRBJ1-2	TGTGCCAGCAGCTTGGACGGGGGCCACTATGGCTACACCTTC	CASSLDGGHYGYTF